This TCR beta chain was identified during a study of cytomegalovirus exposure and HLA in healthy donors. Study-level results: For most TCR sequences rarity was the rule, although some public TCRs occurred in many donors.

Comment on this clone: Its antigen is unidentified.

Sequencing used immunoSEQ multiplex PCR; TCRdb keeps in-frame clones, though not all of them. Among around 65,000 clones listed, 80% to 95% were seen once. CDR3 length: 18 residues. The chain couples TRBV21-1 to TRBJ2-1; TRBD2, as called in the table, went unchecked against the DNA. TRBV21-1 is a recognized pseudogene. The receptor was isolated from a man aged 18 to 29 in good health and CMV-seropositive. The source material was PBMCs. The CDR3 region has the DNA TGTGCCAGCAGCAAAGAATCAGAAACTAGCGGAAGTTACAATGAGCAGTTCTTC. Translating gives CASSKESETSGSYNEQFF.